One sample yielded the 18 T cell receptor beta chains listed below, sequenced in a study of response to subunit inactivated influenza vaccine. TCRdb reprocessed the RT-PCR reads via MiXCR and lists one record per CDR3 protein. This table holds some 500,000 distinct CDR3 sequences, 16% found once. The sample consisted of CD4+ T cells sorted from PBMCs, taken about 24 months after vaccination. Receptors originate from a man in his fifties or sixties who received an inactivated influenza vaccine.

The CDR3 nucleotides read TGCGCCAGCAGCTTGCCGGGAGTGGCGGTAGGTTACAATGAGCAGTTCTTC. It specifies CASSLPGVAVGYNEQFF. The chain uses TRBV5-1 and TRBJ2-1; D may be TRBD2 (6 bases). The CDR3 sequence is 17 residues long. V lost 1 base, J lost 4 bases, and 18 bases lay in between. Per the germline V gene, CDR1 is SGHRS and CDR2 is YFSETQ.

This clonotype appeared many times. V and J are TRBV5-1 and TRBJ1-1; D gene uncertain. The germline gives CDR1 SGHRS, CDR2 YFSETQ. Trimming shortened V by 5 bases and J by 2 bases, and 13 bases separated the two germline ends. This CDR3 is 14 amino acids long. As DNA, the CDR3 is TGCGCCAGCAGGGAGGATTGGGGAAACACTGAAGCTTTCTTT. Its translation: CASREDWGNTEAFF.

This clonotype was picked up a small number of times. The rearrangement links TRBV7-2 to TRBJ2-5; 9 positions match TRBD1. This CDR3 contains 17 residues. CDR1 is SGHTA and CDR2 is FQGNSA in the germline V gene. Trimming removed 2 bases from V and 4 bases from J; junction bases left unmatched: 11. Here the CDR3 DNA reads TGTGCCAGCAGCTTAACAGGGGGCGCTTTCGCCGGAGAGACCCAGTACTTC. As protein: CASSLTGGAFAGETQYF.

This clonotype occurred many times. The V and J genes are TRBV6-2 or TRBV6-3 and TRBJ2-7, with D perhaps being TRBD1 or TRBD2 (5 bases each). Trimming removed 6 bases at V and 3 bases at J, with 15 bases between. The CDR3 extends over 14 amino acids. Germline assignment: CDR1 MNHEY and CDR2 SVGEGT. This CDR3 is CASRPSGPNYEQYF. For the CDR3, the DNA is TGTGCCAGCAGGCCCTCGGGACCCAACTACGAGCAGTACTTC.

This clonotype was counted at least ten times. This chain connects TRBV12-3 or TRBV12-4 to TRBJ2-1; D remains ambiguous. The ends were cut back, 6 bases at V and 8 bases at J, with 23 bases in the middle. The CDR3 is made up of 16 amino acids. The CDR3 nucleotides are TGTGCCAGCAGACTAAGACGGAATGGGATAGGCGATGAGCAGTTCTTC. Amino acid sequence: CASRLRRNGIGDEQFF.

This clonotype has just a few counts. The CDR3 sequence: CSAPQGIGETQYF. The CDR3 nucleotides read TGCAGTGCTCCTCAGGGAATTGGGGAGACCCAGTACTTC. V usage is TRBV20-1 and J usage is TRBJ2-5; tentative D call: TRBD1 (5 bases). Germline-derived CDR1 and CDR2 are DFQATT and SNEGSKA (reference sequence). Deletions cut 5 bases from V and 5 bases from J, with 15 bases between. The CDR3 length is 13 residues.

The rearrangement joins TRBV3-1 to TRBJ2-1; 11 bases line up with TRBD2. This CDR3 spans 16 amino acids. Germline V CDR1 and CDR2: LGHDT, YNNKEL (reference sequence). V gave up 1 base and J gave up 4 bases; unmatched junction bases: 3. Written as DNA, the CDR3 is TGTGCCAGCAGCCAAGTAGGGACTAGCGGTTACAATGAGCAGTTCTTC. It encodes CASSQVGTSGYNEQFF.

The chain recombines TRBV6-1 with TRBJ2-7, with TRBD2 matching over 11 bases. Germline CDR1 MNHNS, CDR2 SASEGT. The CDR3 contains 16 residues. V shed 6 bases and J 1 base; nucleotides not matched to a gene: 8. The CDR3 coding sequence is TGTGCCAGCAGACCACCCTCTAGCGGGAGGTCCTACGAGCAGTACTTC. Its protein product is CASRPPSSGRSYEQYF.

This clonotype was recorded a few times. The V gene is TRBV5-1, the J gene TRBJ1-2; 7 positions agree with TRBD1. Germline V lookup: CDR1 SGHRS, CDR2 YFSETQ. Trimming at V came to 3 bases and at J to 6 bases, leaving 2 bases not matched to a gene. The CDR3 extends over 12 amino acids. The CDR3 reads CASSSQGNGYTF. CDR3 sequence (DNA): TGCGCCAGCAGCTCACAGGGGAATGGCTACACCTTC.

There are a few counts of this clonotype. The chain combines TRBV6-2 or TRBV6-3 with TRBJ2-2; 10 bases are shared with TRBD1. The V gene's germline CDR1 is MNHEY and CDR2 SVGEGT. J lost 4 bases, V lost 4 bases, and 6 bases had no gene match. The CDR3 loop spans 16 amino acids. The CDR3 loop reads CASSSGQGSITGELFF. The CDR3 DNA reads as TGTGCCAGCAGTTCGGGACAGGGGTCGATCACCGGGGAGCTGTTTTTT.

The sample holds a few counts of this clonotype. The chain combines TRBV4-2 with TRBJ2-1; 10 bases line up with TRBD2. Losses at the gene ends were 4 bases for V and 5 bases for J; bases not matched to a gene: 8. Germline CDR1 LGHNA, CDR2 YNFKEQ. This CDR3 region has 16 residues. The CDR3 loop is CASSRESGGAHNEQFF. CDR3 DNA: TGTGCCAGCAGCCGAGAAAGCGGGGGGGCTCACAATGAGCAGTTCTTC.

There are a few counts of this clonotype. Here the CDR3 DNA reads TGTGCCAGCAGCCAAAACCGGGACAGGGAAGCTTTCTTT. It specifies CASSQNRDREAFF. The chain is built from TRBV14 and TRBJ1-1; 8 nucleotides agree with TRBD1. The CDR3 spans 13 residues. J gave up 8 bases and V 2 bases, and 4 bases lay outside the gene matches. Germline V CDR1 and CDR2: SGHDN, FVKESK.

V and J are TRBV4-3 and TRBJ1-6, with D hard to call. Germline assignment: CDR1 LGHNA and CDR2 YSLEER. V lost 8 bases to trimming and J lost 7 bases, with 12 bases between them. There are 13 residues in the CDR3. The CDR3 nucleotides read TGCGCCAGCCGAATCAACATAAATTCACCCCTCCACTTT. Translation: CASRININSPLHF.

There are a few counts of this clonotype. The chain combines TRBV7-2 with TRBJ2-7; D might be TRBD1 or TRBD2, each matching 5 bases. Germline CDR1 reads SGHTA; CDR2 reads FQGNSA. The germline V and J ends were trimmed by 5 bases and 2 bases, with 16 bases remaining between them. The CDR3 covers 15 residues. The CDR3 DNA sequence: TGTGCCAGCAGCCCCGAGGTGTGGGGGACCTACGAGCAGTACTTC. This codes for CASSPEVWGTYEQYF.

The rearrangement uses TRBV7-2 and TRBJ1-6; weak D call: TRBD1 (5 bases). There are 15 residues in the CDR3. Deletions cut 0 bases from V and 12 bases from J, with 15 bases between. CDR1 is SGHTA and CDR2 is FQGNSA in the germline V gene. In DNA form, the CDR3 reads TGTGCCAGCAGCTTAGCGGGACCTACAAATATACCCCTCCACTTT. This sequence encodes CASSLAGPTNIPLHF.

This clonotype occurred a few times. The chain couples TRBV10-3 to TRBJ2-7; 8 nucleotides align to TRBD1. V trimming: 7 bases; J trimming: 6 bases; junction bases outside the gene matches: 14. Germline CDR1 and CDR2: ENHRY and SYGVKD. There are 15 residues in the CDR3. CDR3 DNA sequence: TGTGCCATCAAGGTGTCAGGGGGCGCGAGGGGCGAGCAGTACTTC. Amino acids: CAIKVSGGARGEQYF.

This clonotype was seen only a few times. The chain recombines TRBV5-1 with TRBJ2-3, with D perhaps assigned TRBD1 or TRBD2 (6 bases each). Deletions cut 1 base from V and 3 bases from J, with 12 bases between. The germline V gene has CDR1 SGHRS and CDR2 YFSETQ. The CDR3 is 15 residues long. The CDR3 protein is CASSLFGGQTDTQYF. The CDR3 DNA reads as TGCGCCAGCAGCTTGTTTGGGGGGCAAACAGATACGCAGTATTTT.

This clonotype was recorded a few times. The rearrangement links TRBV6-6 to TRBJ2-3; 9 bases align to TRBD2. The germline CDR1 and CDR2 sequences are MNHNY and SVGAGI (reference sequence). Trimming at V came to 10 bases and at J to 5 bases, leaving 7 bases not matched to a gene. The CDR3 contains 13 residues. In nucleotides, the CDR3 is TGTGCCACCAAGACTAGCGGTAGAGATACGCAGTATTTT. Its translation is CATKTSGRDTQYF.